This entry lists 32 T cell receptor beta chains sequenced from one sample in a study of identical twins. MiXCR, run by TCRdb on the 5' RACE reads, gives a single entry per CDR3 protein. This sample has 400,000 to 500,000 distinct CDR3 sequences, with 18% found just once. The sample consisted of naive T cells sorted from blood. These receptors were taken from a man between 45 and 60 years old in good health.

The rearrangement links TRBV20-1 to TRBJ2-7, with 13 bases matching TRBD2. Germline CDR1 and CDR2: DFQATT and SNEGSKA (reference sequence). This CDR3 is built from 18 residues. V gave up 0 bases and J gave up 1 base; unmatched junction bases: 9. In DNA form, the CDR3 reads TGCAGTGCTAGAGATCCTGGACTAGCGGGAGTCGGATCCTACGAGCAGTACTTC. Residues: CSARDPGLAGVGSYEQYF.

This clonotype was observed a few times. The chain employs TRBV15 and TRBJ2-1, with D perhaps matching TRBD2 (6 bases). The CDR3 sequence is 14 residues long. Germline V gene sequence: CDR1 LNHNV, CDR2 YYDKDF (reference sequence). The V end was cut by 8 bases, the J end by 2 bases, with 13 bases between. This CDR3 is CATGTSRPYNEQFF. For the CDR3, the DNA is TGTGCCACCGGAACTAGCAGACCCTACAATGAGCAGTTCTTC.

This clonotype appeared a few times. This rearrangement joins TRBV6-1 to TRBJ1-2; 8 nucleotides align to TRBD1. The CDR3 extends over 13 amino acids. Germline V CDR1 and CDR2: MNHNS, SASEGT. J gave up 6 bases and V 5 bases, and 5 bases lay outside the gene matches. The CDR3 nucleotides read TGTGCCAGCAGTCGGACAGGGTGGAATGGCTACACCTTC. This codes for CASSRTGWNGYTF.

This clonotype was counted many times. The V call is TRBV5-6, the J call TRBJ2-5, with 8 nucleotides matching TRBD1. V was pared by 4 bases and J by 5 bases, with 13 bases of the junction left unmatched. This CDR3 contains 16 residues. CDR1 SGHDT and CDR2 YYEEEE come from the germline V gene. Here the CDR3 reads CASSTLLDREGETQYF. The CDR3 coding sequence is TGTGCCAGCAGCACACTACTGGACAGGGAAGGGGAGACCCAGTACTTC.

The chain uses TRBV15 and TRBJ1-1, with a tentative D call TRBD1 (5 bases). The V gene lost 0 bases and the J gene lost 6 bases, with 14 bases spanning the gap. The CDR3 has 15 amino acids. Germline V gene sequence: CDR1 LNHNV, CDR2 YYDKDF (reference sequence). This CDR3 is CATSRDRIGAPEAFF. The CDR3 DNA is TGTGCCACCAGCAGAGATAGGATCGGGGCGCCTGAAGCTTTCTTT.

This clonotype was observed at least ten times. The rearrangement links TRBV7-6 to TRBJ2-1, with a possible D match to TRBD1 (6 bases). Germline CDR1 is SGHVS and CDR2 is FNYEAQ. V dropped 4 bases and J dropped 7 bases, with 17 bases sitting between them. The CDR3 length is 15 residues. The CDR3 region has the DNA TGTGCCAGCAGCTCTCTCCTAACAGGGAGTAATGAGCAGTTCTTC. Protein product: CASSSLLTGSNEQFF.

This clonotype was found a few times. The rearrangement uses TRBV7-2 and TRBJ2-6; D not resolved. The germline gives CDR1 SGHTA, CDR2 FQGNSA. V was shortened by 2 bases and J by 2 bases, with 4 bases between the two germline ends. The length of the CDR3 is 14 residues. The CDR3 here is CASSLIPGANVLTF. For the CDR3, the DNA is TGTGCCAGCAGCTTAATTCCTGGGGCCAACGTCCTGACTTTC.

This clonotype was picked up many times. V is TRBV20-1 and J is TRBJ1-5, with D unclear. CDR1 and CDR2 from the germline V gene are DFQATT and SNEGSKA (reference sequence). This CDR3 has 15 residues. The V gene lost 4 bases and the J gene lost 6 bases, with 19 bases spanning the gap. The chain's CDR3 is CSAKSLMAGRQPQHF. In DNA form, the CDR3 reads TGCAGTGCTAAATCTCTTATGGCCGGCCGTCAGCCCCAGCATTTT.

A few counts support this clonotype. The gene calls are TRBV2 and TRBJ2-5; D uncertain. V lost 8 bases, J lost 4 bases, and 5 bases lay in between. The CDR3 sequence is 10 residues long. Germline V CDR1 and CDR2: SNHLY, FYNNEI. The CDR3 spells CASLLETQYF. In DNA, the CDR3 is TGTGCCAGCTTATTAGAGACCCAGTACTTC.

This clonotype was observed many times. J is TRBJ2-3 and V is TRBV7-2; 8 bases are shared with TRBD2. Germline CDR1 and CDR2: SGHTA and FQGNSA. With V trimmed by 1 base and J by 6 bases, 6 bases remained unmatched. This CDR3 spans 15 amino acids. CDR3 loop: CASSLVGGGRDTQYF. The DNA of the CDR3 is TGTGCCAGCAGCTTAGTCGGGGGGGGCCGGGATACGCAGTATTTT.

This clonotype was detected a few times. The CDR3 DNA is TGCAGCGTCCGCCTAGGGACAGCGCAGTTCTTC. It yields the protein CSVRLGTAQFF. The chain couples TRBV29-1 to TRBJ2-1, with 7 bases fitting TRBD1. Germline V gene data show CDR1 as SQVTM and CDR2 as ANQGSEA. CDR3 length: 11 residues. V shed 6 bases and J 12 bases; nucleotides not matched to a gene: 8.

This clonotype was seen more than once but under ten times. The J gene is TRBJ2-1, the V gene TRBV20-1; D not certain. The CDR3 runs to 14 residues. The germline CDR1 and CDR2 sequences are DFQATT and SNEGSKA (reference sequence). V lost 2 bases and J 5 bases, leaving 13 bases between the germline ends. The CDR3 is CSARNLQGNNEQFF. CDR3 DNA: TGCAGTGCTAGAAACCTCCAAGGAAACAATGAGCAGTTCTTC.

In this sample, this clonotype turned up many times. This chain uses TRBV15 with TRBJ2-1; no clear D gene. CDR1 and CDR2 from the germline V gene are LNHNV and YYDKDF (reference sequence). The CDR3 is made up of 14 amino acids. The V gene lost 0 bases and the J gene lost 5 bases, with 8 bases spanning the gap. This CDR3 is CATSRDFIHNEQFF. CDR3 DNA sequence: TGTGCCACCAGCAGAGATTTCATCCACAATGAGCAGTTCTTC.

This clonotype has just a few counts. J is TRBJ2-7 and V is TRBV5-1; D uncertain. The CDR3 has 13 amino acids. The germline V gene has CDR1 SGHRS and CDR2 YFSETQ. The V end was cut by 1 base, the J end by 2 bases, with 7 bases between. The chain's CDR3 is CASSLTATYEQYF. CDR3 nucleotides: TGCGCCAGCAGCTTGACAGCAACCTACGAGCAGTACTTC.

This chain joins TRBV5-5 and TRBJ2-7; maybe TRBD1 (6 bases). V lost 6 bases and J 6 bases, leaving 10 bases between the germline ends. This CDR3 is 11 amino acids long. Germline V gene lookup returns CDR1 SGHKS and CDR2 YYEKEE (reference sequence). The CDR3 loop is CASIARGEQYF. The DNA of the CDR3 is TGTGCCAGCATAGCCAGGGGCGAGCAGTACTTC.

This clonotype was observed a handful of times. The rearrangement joins TRBV4-3 to TRBJ2-3, with a tentative D call TRBD1 (5 bases). The length of the CDR3 is 15 residues. Germline CDR1 reads LGHNA; CDR2 reads YSLEER. Between the trimmed V and J ends, which lost 0 bases and 8 bases, there was a span of 15 bases. The chain's CDR3 is CASSQDTRVGFTQYF. CDR3 nucleotide sequence: TGCGCCAGCAGCCAAGATACCAGGGTTGGTTTTACGCAGTATTTT.

The chain carries TRBV2 and TRBJ2-3; D gene unclear. Trimming took off 5 bases at V and 10 bases at J, with 19 bases between the two ends. There are 14 residues in the CDR3. Germline assignment: CDR1 SNHLY and CDR2 FYNNEI. CDR3 nucleotide sequence: TGTGCCAGCAGTCCCCCCACTCTATGGGCGGCGCAGTATTTT. It is translated as CASSPPTLWAAQYF.

This clonotype came up many times. The chain uses TRBV12-3 or TRBV12-4 and TRBJ2-1, with 8 bases aligning to TRBD2. V lost 6 bases, J lost 2 bases, and 6 bases stayed unmatched. The CDR3 is made up of 15 amino acids. This CDR3 is CASRHRGLAYNEQFF. Written as DNA, the CDR3 is TGTGCCAGCAGGCACCGGGGACTAGCCTACAATGAGCAGTTCTTC.

This chain connects TRBV28 to TRBJ1-4, with a weak D call TRBD1 (5 bases). The CDR3 contains 14 residues. V dropped 6 bases and J dropped 3 bases, with 11 bases sitting between them. CDR1 is MDHEN, CDR2 SYDVKM, per germline. CDR3 residues: CASRQGPANEKLFF. In DNA form, the CDR3 reads TGTGCCAGCAGGCAGGGTCCGGCTAATGAAAAACTGTTTTTT.

V and J are TRBV11-1 and TRBJ2-1; 10 bases match TRBD2. This CDR3 spans 18 amino acids. Germline-derived CDR1 and CDR2 are SGHAT and FQDESV (reference sequence). V lost 1 base to trimming and J lost 7 bases; unmatched junction nucleotides: 13. The CDR3 spells CASSLVSLAGALSNEQFF. DNA for the CDR3: TGTGCCAGCAGCTTAGTTAGTCTAGCGGGAGCCCTTAGTAATGAGCAGTTCTTC.

This clonotype was observed a handful of times. The V call is TRBV20-1, the J call TRBJ2-5; D gene ambiguous. Trimming stripped 5 bases from V and 0 bases from J, with 13 bases between. Germline CDR1 and CDR2: DFQATT and SNEGSKA (reference sequence). The CDR3 runs 14 residues. The CDR3 here is CSAPQSMHQETQYF. CDR3 coding DNA: TGCAGTGCTCCCCAGAGTATGCACCAAGAGACCCAGTACTTC.

This clonotype was observed a handful of times. The J gene is TRBJ2-7, the V gene TRBV12-3 or TRBV12-4; 9 nucleotides match TRBD1. V shed 4 bases and J 7 bases; nucleotides not matched to a gene: 8. This CDR3 comprises 14 residues. The CDR3 spells CASSWGGQGKEQYF. The CDR3 DNA follows: TGTGCCAGCAGTTGGGGGGGACAGGGTAAGGAGCAGTACTTC.

DNA of the CDR3: TGCAGCGTTGAGGACCGGGACAGCGAATACGAGCAGTACTTC. It translates to CSVEDRDSEYEQYF. The chain carries TRBV29-1 and TRBJ2-7, with 7 positions matching TRBD1. V shed 3 bases and J 4 bases; nucleotides not matched to a gene: 9. Germline-derived CDR1 and CDR2 are SQVTM and ANQGSEA. The CDR3 sequence is 14 residues long.

The sample holds a few counts of this clonotype. This rearrangement joins TRBV28 to TRBJ2-2; 8 bases are a match to TRBD2. This CDR3 is 15 amino acids long. V shed 3 bases, J shed 3 bases, and the junction held 3 bases outside the gene matches. Germline V lookup: CDR1 MDHEN, CDR2 SYDVKM. CDR3 loop: CASSFSGRYTGELFF. The DNA for the CDR3 is TGTGCCAGCAGTTTCAGCGGGAGATACACCGGGGAGCTGTTTTTT.

This clonotype was seen ten or more times. V usage is TRBV20-1 and J usage is TRBJ2-7; TRBD1 might be the D (6 bases). The ends were cut back, 6 bases at V and 0 bases at J, with 15 bases in the middle. The CDR3 is 14 amino acids. Germline lookup yields CDR1 DFQATT and CDR2 SNEGSKA (reference sequence). CDR3 amino acids: CSAVRDIGSYEQYF. The CDR3 nucleotides read TGCAGTGCAGTCCGGGACATCGGCTCCTACGAGCAGTACTTC.

At least ten counts were recorded for this clonotype. The CDR3 DNA reads TGTGCCAGCAGCCCGCAAAAGACTAGCGGTCGACAAGAGCAGTTCTTC. This gives the protein CASSPQKTSGRQEQFF. The chain joins TRBV5-4 to TRBJ2-1; 9 nucleotides align to TRBD2. The germline V gene encodes CDR1 SGHNT and CDR2 YYREEE (reference sequence). This CDR3 is 16 amino acids long. After removal of 4 bases from V and 10 bases from J, the junction contained 15 bases not matched to a gene.

This clonotype showed up just a few times. V usage is TRBV12-3 or TRBV12-4 and J usage is TRBJ2-1; D is uncertain. V was cut by 6 bases and J by 8 bases, with 17 bases left in between. The CDR3 has 14 residues. The CDR3 region has the DNA TGTGCCAGCAGCCTTTACGGGCCTCTACATGAGCAGTTCTTC. It encodes CASSLYGPLHEQFF.

This clonotype has a handful of counts. The chain has TRBV24-1 and TRBJ2-7, with 7 bases identical to TRBD2. V lost 5 bases to trimming and J lost 7 bases; unmatched junction nucleotides: 1. CDR3 size: 11 residues. Per the germline V gene, CDR1 is KGHDR and CDR2 is SFDVKD. CDR3 sequence: CATSGGGEQYF. The CDR3 DNA reads as TGTGCCACCAGTGGGGGGGGAGAGCAGTACTTC.

This clonotype was counted at least ten times. The rearrangement links TRBV5-5 to TRBJ2-7; D is undetermined. Germline-derived CDR1 and CDR2 are SGHKS and YYEKEE (reference sequence). The CDR3 has 14 residues. Trimming left V 0 bases short and J 2 bases short, with 9 bases between. The CDR3 sequence: CASSLVPTPYEQYF. The CDR3 bases are TGTGCCAGCAGCTTGGTACCTACGCCCTACGAGCAGTACTTC.

This clonotype occurred many times. This CDR3 is CASSQEDGINSNQPQHF. CDR3 coding DNA: TGTGCCAGCAGCCAAGAGGATGGCATTAATAGCAATCAGCCCCAGCATTTT. V and J are TRBV4-2 and TRBJ1-5; D not resolved. Germline V lookup: CDR1 LGHNA, CDR2 YNFKEQ. Trimming shortened V by 0 bases and J by 0 bases, and 12 bases separated the two germline ends. This CDR3 has 17 residues.

The rearrangement uses TRBV5-1 and TRBJ2-7, with D uncertain. Germline assignment: CDR1 SGHRS and CDR2 YFSETQ. There are 14 residues in the CDR3. Between the trimmed V and J ends, which lost 1 base and 0 bases, there was a span of 8 bases. The CDR3 loop is CASSLTRSSYEQYF. Written as DNA, the CDR3 is TGCGCCAGCAGCTTGACCCGCAGCTCCTACGAGCAGTACTTC.

This clonotype was counted at least ten times. The J gene is TRBJ2-7, the V gene TRBV10-2, with 7 bases identical to TRBD1. V dropped 9 bases and J dropped 2; count of bases not matched to a gene: 16. Looked up from germline, CDR1 is WSHSY and CDR2 is SAAADI. This CDR3 contains 16 residues. In DNA, the CDR3 is TGCGCCAGGCCGTCGGGGACAGCGTGCTTCACCTACGAGCAGTACTTC. Translating gives CARPSGTACFTYEQYF.